This note documents a single TCR beta chain sequence. The antigen is not known. This entry belongs to a study of cytomegalovirus exposure and HLA in healthy donors. Study-level points and caveats: Prediction of most subjects' HLA-A and HLA-B alleles by TCR beta sequences was reportedly accurate. Among TCR beta chains of equal frequency, HLA-associated ones were more clonally expanded in a later analysis. Earlier analysis yielded a pattern in which most TCR beta V segments were productive about 90% or about 30% of the time.

CDR3 length equals 17 residues. Per germline, CDR1 LNHDA and CDR2 SQIVND (reference sequence). Deletions cut 5 bases from V and 0 bases from J, with 14 bases between. Primers included in the PCR were 60 Vbeta and 13 Jbeta primers. Produced via immunoSEQ multiplex PCR; TCRdb's table is partial and in-frame only. The profile shows some 120,000 clones, roughly 80% of them singletons. The chain has TRBV19 and TRBJ1-6; no reliable D call. The specimen sequenced was PBMCs. The receptor comes from a male donor in good health and CMV-seronegative. The CDR3: CASSLYSQSSYNSPLHF. The CDR3 DNA is TGTGCCAGTAGTTTATACAGTCAGAGCTCCTATAATTCACCCCTCCACTTT.